The present T cell receptor beta chain was sequenced within a study of shared clonotypes between healthy human individuals. As for the study in general: The study enrolled two women and a few men aged 18 to 49.

Comments on this clone: The antigen is unknown.

CD45RO-negative cells were positively selected for CCR7, leaving out terminally differentiated effector memory CD45RA+ cells. V lost 6 bases and J lost 3, with 15 bases in between. The CDR3 contains 13 residues. Looked up from germline, CDR1 is SQVTM and CDR2 is ANQGSEA. General study points: It was observed that approximately 5% of naive CD4 clonotypes were shared across a handful of donors.

Running of the assay took place at deep level. Clones were sequenced by immunoSEQ multiplex PCR, and TCRdb holds only the in-frame ones, with some missing. This table has hundreds of thousands of clones, around 96% appearing once. Sequencing was performed on naive CD8+ T cells sorted from blood. This receptor was identified in a woman aged 25 to 39 in good health. The chain joins TRBV29-1 to TRBJ2-7, with D perhaps being TRBD1 or TRBD2 (5 bases each). Written as DNA, the CDR3 is TGCAGCGTCTACACCGGGGACGACTACGAGCAGTACTTC. Its translation: CSVYTGDDYEQYF.